What follows are 19 T cell receptor beta chains derived from one specimen sequenced in a study of PD-L1 blockade in urothelial cancer. As for time point: pretreatment peripheral blood. Using immunoSEQ multiplex PCR, the repertoire was profiled, and TCRdb retains in-frame clones only, with some absent. Of around 70,000 clones in the sample, roughly 84% are singletons; the top ten hold over 8.5%. Sequences were derived from PBMCs, sampled around atezolizumab (anti-PD-L1) treatment. The receptors originated from a woman in her sixties or seventies with urothelial cancer.

The chain is built from TRBV5-1 and TRBJ2-3; the match to TRBD2 covers 11 bases. CDR3 length equals 16 residues. Germline V lookup: CDR1 SGHRS, CDR2 YFSETQ. V shed 2 bases, J shed 6 bases, and the junction held 8 bases outside the gene matches. In nucleotides, the CDR3 is TGCGCCAGCAGCTTTTCGGGACTAGCGGCTTACGATACGCAGTATTTT. Its protein is CASSFSGLAAYDTQYF.

This chain connects TRBV7-3 to TRBJ2-5; 8 bases are shared with TRBD1. J gave up 3 bases and V 5 bases, and 2 bases lay outside the gene matches. Germline assignment: CDR1 SGHTA and CDR2 FQGTGA. The CDR3 contains 13 residues. CDR3 sequence (DNA): TGTGCCAGCAGCCAGGACAGGGAAGAGACCCAGTACTTC. Translating it yields CASSQDREETQYF. Based on the CDR3 plus reference TRBV7-3 and TRBJ2-5, the full variable domain is GAGVSQTPSNKVTEKGKYVELRCDPISGHTALYWYRQSLGQGPEFLIYFQGTGAADDSGLPNDRFFAVRPEGSVSTLKIQRTERGDSAVYLCASSQDREETQYFGPGTRLLVL.

The V gene is TRBV4-1, the J gene TRBJ1-2; no reliable D call. This CDR3 has 13 residues. Trimming stripped 0 bases from V and 7 bases from J, with 9 bases between. Germline lookup yields CDR1 MGHRA and CDR2 YSYEKL. CDR3: CASSQEVTFGYTF. CDR3 coding DNA: TGCGCCAGCAGCCAAGAAGTCACATTTGGCTACACCTTC.

The rearrangement joins TRBV10-1 to TRBJ2-1, with 7 bases aligning to TRBD1. J gave up 4 bases and V 6 bases, and 9 bases lay outside the gene matches. This CDR3 has 15 amino acids. From germline, CDR1 is WNHNN and CDR2 SYGVQD (reference sequence). The CDR3 DNA is TGCGCCAGCAGCGAAGGACAGGCGGGTTACAATGAGCAGTTCTTC. Protein sequence: CASSEGQAGYNEQFF.

The chain couples TRBV2 to TRBJ2-2; TRBD1 matches 8 bases. Germline lookup yields CDR1 SNHLY and CDR2 FYNNEI. The CDR3 extends over 16 amino acids. Germline trimming cut 8 bases from V and 1 base from J; bases unmatched to any gene: 9. CDR3 region: CASHLGQGRNTGELFF. CDR3 nucleotides: TGTGCCAGCCACCTAGGACAGGGAAGGAACACCGGGGAGCTGTTTTTT.

The chain carries TRBV11-3 and TRBJ2-7; unclear D gene. Germline-derived CDR1 and CDR2 are SGHNT and YENEEA. The CDR3 runs 12 residues. Trimming shortened V by 4 bases and J by 6 bases, and 10 bases separated the two germline ends. The CDR3 region has the DNA TGTGCCAGCAGCTCCCCGTCCGGCGAGCAGTACTTC. It encodes CASSSPSGEQYF.

In this sample, this clone turned up many times. The rearrangement uses TRBV2 and TRBJ2-2; 7 bases are a match to TRBD2. Germline values: CDR1 SNHLY, CDR2 FYNNEI. The trim removed 5 bases at V and 4 bases at J, leaving 7 bases unmatched. The CDR3 runs to 15 residues. In DNA form, the CDR3 reads TGTGCCAGCAGTACAAGCGGGACGGGCACCGGGGAGCTGTTTTTT. It specifies CASSTSGTGTGELFF.

The rearrangement links TRBV2 to TRBJ2-1, with TRBD2 matching over 8 bases. This CDR3 has 15 residues. V gave up 6 bases and J gave up 5 bases; unmatched junction bases: 9. Germline loops: CDR1 SNHLY, CDR2 FYNNEI. CDR3 protein: CASRPSLAGNNEQFF. The CDR3 DNA sequence: TGTGCCAGCAGACCCAGTCTAGCGGGTAACAATGAGCAGTTCTTC.

The chain couples TRBV2 to TRBJ2-5; TRBD2 matches at 8 bases. This CDR3 is 14 amino acids long. The trim removed 3 bases at V and 5 bases at J, leaving 5 bases unmatched. Per the germline V gene, CDR1 is SNHLY and CDR2 is FYNNEI. CDR3 in DNA: TGTGCCAGCAGTGACGGGAGGGACTCGGAGACCCAGTACTTC. This encodes CASSDGRDSETQYF.

A few counts support this clone. The chain recombines TRBV11-2 with TRBJ1-6, with a weak D call TRBD1 (5 bases). CDR1 and CDR2 (germline): SGHAT, FQNNGV. The CDR3 consists of 14 residues. Trimming stripped 1 base from V and 8 bases from J, with 9 bases between. CDR3 sequence (DNA): TGTGCCAGCAGCTTAGGGGGGGTATATTCACCCCTCCACTTT. Its protein product is CASSLGGVYSPLHF.

J is TRBJ2-1 and V is TRBV2; 12 nucleotides align to TRBD2. The germline V gene has CDR1 SNHLY and CDR2 FYNNEI. The CDR3 is 15 residues long. After removal of 4 bases from V and 9 bases from J, the junction contained 7 bases not matched to a gene. CDR3 DNA: TGTGCCAGCAGTGTTGCTAGCGGGAGGGTAGTTGAGCAGTTCTTC. Its protein is CASSVASGRVVEQFF.

The chain employs TRBV2 and TRBJ2-6; 11 bases line up with TRBD2. Germline CDR1 and CDR2: SNHLY and FYNNEI. V dropped 5 bases and J dropped 4; count of bases not matched to a gene: 7. The CDR3 loop spans 17 amino acids. CDR3 nucleotides: TGTGCCAGCAGTTTTAGCGGGAGGGTCGCCGGGGCCAACGTCCTGACTTTC. Its translation is CASSFSGRVAGANVLTF.

CDR3 coding DNA: TGTGCCAGCAACACAGGGGGACTGTGGAATTCACCCCTCCACTTT. This gives the protein CASNTGGLWNSPLHF. The chain has TRBV6-1 and TRBJ1-6; 8 nucleotides match TRBD1. With V trimmed by 7 bases and J by 7 bases, 9 bases remained unmatched. The CDR3 is made up of 15 amino acids. In germline, CDR1 is MNHNS, CDR2 SASEGT.

The chain combines TRBV27 with TRBJ2-7, with 7 bases matching TRBD1. The V gene's germline CDR1 is MNHEY and CDR2 SMNVEV (reference sequence). With 1 base clipped from V and 2 bases from J, the junction kept 2 bases outside the gene matches. CDR3 length: 14 residues. CDR3 in DNA: TGTGCCAGCAGTTTATTGGGGACAGCCTACGAGCAGTACTTC. Translation: CASSLLGTAYEQYF.

The V gene is TRBV27, the J gene TRBJ1-2, with D tentatively TRBD1 (6 bases). The V and J ends lost 3 bases and 5 bases respectively, with 10 bases between them. The CDR3 consists of 13 residues. CDR1 and CDR2 (germline): MNHEY, SMNVEV (reference sequence). The CDR3, as DNA: TGTGCCAGCAGTTTTCGGGGGGCATATGGCTACACCTTC. It codes for CASSFRGAYGYTF.

V gene TRBV19 combines with J gene TRBJ2-3, with 8 bases lining up with TRBD2. CDR1 is LNHDA and CDR2 is SQIVND in the germline V gene (reference sequence). V dropped 6 bases and J dropped 4; count of bases not matched to a gene: 9. The CDR3 length is 15 residues. The CDR3 nucleotides read TGTGCCAGTAGCAGTACTAGCGGTGTTTCAGATACGCAGTATTTT. Translated: CASSSTSGVSDTQYF. The variable domain in full, completed from reference TRBV19 and TRBJ2-3, reads DGGITQSPKYLFRKEGQNVTLSCEQNLNHDAMYWYRQDPGQGLRLIYYSQIVNDFQKGDIAEGYSVSREKKESFPLTVTSAQKNPTAFYLCASSSTSGVSDTQYFGPGTRLTVL.

The chain combines TRBV15 with TRBJ1-4, with 9 bases lining up with TRBD1. The J segment lost 6 bases and the V segment lost 0 bases, leaving 2 bases of the junction unmatched. The germline V gene encodes CDR1 LNHNV and CDR2 YYDKDF (reference sequence). CDR3 length: 15 residues. CDR3 amino acids: CATSRDRDRDEKLFF. CDR3 bases: TGTGCCACCAGCAGAGATCGGGACAGGGATGAAAAACTGTTTTTT.

This clone was seen only a few times. The chain combines TRBV4-1 with TRBJ2-7; D is possibly TRBD2 (5 bases). Germline-derived CDR1 and CDR2 are MGHRA and YSYEKL. V was cut by 0 bases and J by 4 bases, with 13 bases left in between. This CDR3 is built from 15 residues. The CDR3 DNA sequence: TGCGCCAGCAGCCAAGAAATCCGGGAATCGTACGAGCAGTACTTC. This encodes CASSQEIRESYEQYF.

CDR3: CASSLLGQYTDTQYF. In DNA form, the CDR3 reads TGCGCCAGCAGCCTGCTGGGACAGTACACAGATACGCAGTATTTT. The chain carries TRBV5-1 and TRBJ2-3, with 7 bases matching TRBD1. CDR1 is SGHRS and CDR2 is YFSETQ in the germline V gene. V was clipped by 4 bases and J by 2 bases; unmatched bases: 7. This CDR3 spans 15 amino acids.